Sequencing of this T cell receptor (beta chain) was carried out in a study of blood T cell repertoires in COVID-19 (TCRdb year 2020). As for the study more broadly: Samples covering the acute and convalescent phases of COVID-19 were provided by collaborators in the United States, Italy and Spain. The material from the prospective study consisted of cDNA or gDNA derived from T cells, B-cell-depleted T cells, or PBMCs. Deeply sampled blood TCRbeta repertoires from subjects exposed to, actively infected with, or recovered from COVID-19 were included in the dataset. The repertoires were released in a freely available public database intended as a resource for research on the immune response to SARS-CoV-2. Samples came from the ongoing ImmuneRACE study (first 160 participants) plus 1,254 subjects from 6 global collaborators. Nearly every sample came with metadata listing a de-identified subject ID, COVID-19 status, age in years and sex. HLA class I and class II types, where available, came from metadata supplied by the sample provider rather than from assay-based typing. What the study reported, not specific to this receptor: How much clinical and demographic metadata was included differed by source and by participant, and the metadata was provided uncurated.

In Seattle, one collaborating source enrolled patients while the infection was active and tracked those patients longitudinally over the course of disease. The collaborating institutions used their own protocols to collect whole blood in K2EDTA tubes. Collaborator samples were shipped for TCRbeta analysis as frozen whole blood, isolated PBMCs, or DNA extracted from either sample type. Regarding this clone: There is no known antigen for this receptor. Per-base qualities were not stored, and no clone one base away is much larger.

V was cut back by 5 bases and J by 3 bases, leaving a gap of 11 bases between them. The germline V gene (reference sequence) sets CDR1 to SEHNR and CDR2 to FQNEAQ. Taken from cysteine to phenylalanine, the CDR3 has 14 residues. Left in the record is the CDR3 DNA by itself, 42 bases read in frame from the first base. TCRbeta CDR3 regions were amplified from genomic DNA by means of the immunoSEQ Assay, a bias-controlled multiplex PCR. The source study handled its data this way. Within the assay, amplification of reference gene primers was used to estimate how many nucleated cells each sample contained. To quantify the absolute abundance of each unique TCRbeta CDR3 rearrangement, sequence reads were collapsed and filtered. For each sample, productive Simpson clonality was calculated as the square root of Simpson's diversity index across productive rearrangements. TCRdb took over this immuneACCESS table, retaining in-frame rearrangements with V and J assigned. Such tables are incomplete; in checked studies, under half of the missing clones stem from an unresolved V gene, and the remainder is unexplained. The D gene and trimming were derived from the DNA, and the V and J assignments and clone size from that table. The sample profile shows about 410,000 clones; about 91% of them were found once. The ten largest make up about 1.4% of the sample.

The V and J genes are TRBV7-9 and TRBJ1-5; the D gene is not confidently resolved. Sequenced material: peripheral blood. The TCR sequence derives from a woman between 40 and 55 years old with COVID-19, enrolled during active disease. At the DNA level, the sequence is TGTGCCAGCAGCCTGGGAGGGAACAATCAGCCCCAGCATTTT. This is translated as CASSLGGNNQPQHF.